A single sample gave rise to the 6 T cell receptor beta chains below, sequenced in a study of a mutant IDH1 vaccine in newly diagnosed glioma. Time point: week 23, last vaccination. Every vaccine dose comprised 300 ug of mutant IDH1 20-mer peptide plus topical imiquimod. These receptors' targets are unknown. Sequencing used immunoSEQ multiplex PCR; TCRdb keeps in-frame clones, though not all of them. The sample contains around 78,000 clones, 65% to 90% of which appear only once. This specimen consisted of PBMCs, obtained from a glioma patient whose treatment included an IDH1 peptide vaccine. These receptors all come from a man aged 25-40 years with glioma. Some clones in this sample may be carry-over from other donors' samples.

Worth noting for this clone: Other DNA sequences in the same sample also yield this CDR3. J is TRBJ2-2 and V is TRBV6-5; D remains unclear. V shed 4 bases and J shed 7 bases, with 16 bases lying between them. The CDR3 runs 15 residues. Germline V lookup: CDR1 MNHEY, CDR2 SVGAGI. CDR3 protein: CASSLTAGPLGELFF. CDR3 sequence (DNA): TGTGCCAGCAGTTTGACGGCCGGTCCTCTCGGGGAGCTGTTTTTT.

The CDR3, as DNA: TGTGCCAGCAGTGTCATGGTCGGGGAGCTGTTTTTT. Its translation: CASSVMVGELFF. The genes are TRBV2 and TRBJ2-2; D is uncertain. Germline V gene data show CDR1 as SNHLY and CDR2 as FYNNEI. The CDR3 contains 12 residues. The V end lost 4 bases, the J end lost 7 bases, and 7 bases lay between the germline ends.

This clone was detected once. V usage is TRBV7-9 and J usage is TRBJ2-2; 9 bases agree with TRBD1. V lost 3 bases and J lost 4; bases outside the gene matches: 6. From germline, CDR1 is SEHNR and CDR2 FQNEAQ (reference sequence). The CDR3 loop spans 16 amino acids. CDR3 bases: TGTGCCAGCAGCTTTTACAGGGGGCCGGTCACCGGGGAGCTGTTTTTT. Its protein product is CASSFYRGPVTGELFF.

This clone was counted only a few times. The CDR3 region is CAWSVTGVHTEAFF. The DNA of the CDR3 is TGTGCCTGGAGTGTAACCGGGGTTCACACTGAAGCTTTCTTT. The V and J genes are TRBV30 and TRBJ1-1; D gene unclear. Germline V CDR1 and CDR2: GTSNPN, SVGIG (reference sequence). V was pared by 0 bases and J by 3 bases, with 11 bases between. The CDR3 is 14 amino acids.

In this sample, this clone turned up once. The V gene is TRBV27, the J gene TRBJ2-2, with 12 bases fitting TRBD2. The CDR3 has 16 amino acids. The germline CDR1 and CDR2 sequences are MNHEY and SMNVEV (reference sequence). Unmatched junction bases numbered 5, after V lost 4 bases and J lost 5 bases. The CDR3 spells CASSSSSGRATGELFF. The CDR3, as DNA: TGTGCCAGCAGTTCCTCTAGCGGGAGGGCTACCGGGGAGCTGTTTTTT.

The DNA of the CDR3 is TGTGCCAGCAGCTCCCCGGGCGGAGAGACCCAGTACTTC. This encodes CASSSPGGETQYF. This sequence joins TRBV28 and TRBJ2-5, with unresolved D. This CDR3 is built from 13 residues. Trimming took 6 bases from V and 4 from J, leaving 12 bases between them. Germline assignment: CDR1 MDHEN and CDR2 SYDVKM.